A selection of T cell receptor beta chains follows, all from one sample in a study of metastatic and nonmetastatic thyroid tumors. TCRdb used MiXCR to call clones anew from the PCR reads. The table has more than 8,500 clones, roughly a fifth seen once. Sequencing used adjacent normal tissue. These receptors were obtained from a female donor with papillary thyroid cancer or a benign thyroid nodule (not recorded which). Some clones in this sample may be carry-over from other donors' samples. CDR3s include the opening cysteine and the closing phenylalanine or tryptophan. Fields, in order: V gene, clone size, D gene, J gene, CDR3 protein, CDR3 DNA. A D gene is named only where the DNA matches it firmly. Clone size is stated in some rows and not others, as once, few, many or a class when expanded.

>TRBV11-3|many|.|TRBJ2-1
CASSSTQDRPGEQFF
TGTGCCAGCAGCTCTACACAAGACCGGCCTGGCGAGCAGTTCTTC
>TRBV27|.|.|TRBJ2-4
CASSSTYSVRGKNIQYF
TGTGCCAGCAGTTCTACTTACTCAGTCCGGGGCAAAAACATTCAGTACTTC
>TRBV11-2|medium-sized|.|TRBJ1-1
CASSLVRMNTEAFF
TGTGCCAGCAGCTTAGTCAGGATGAACACTGAAGCTTTCTTT
>TRBV12-3/TRBV12-4|medium-sized|TRBD1|TRBJ2-2
CASRPDRGLVGELFF
TGTGCCAGCAGGCCGGACAGGGGGCTTGTCGGGGAGCTGTTTTTT
>TRBV19|few|TRBD1|TRBJ1-5
CASRGDRFGNQPQHF
TGTGCCAGTAGAGGGGACAGGTTCGGCAATCAGCCCCAGCATTTT
>TRBV5-5|.|.|TRBJ2-1
CASSLVQGRYNEQFF
TGTGCCAGCAGCTTGGTCCAGGGTCGCTACAATGAGCAGTTCTTC
>TRBV4-2|many|.|TRBJ2-7
CASSQQGRRGPGPRDEQYF
TGTGCCAGCAGCCAACAGGGGCGACGGGGACCGGGACCTCGTGACGAGCAGTACTTC
>TRBV20-1|many|.|TRBJ1-5
CSAVGDGGLNQPQHF
TGCAGTGCCGTGGGGGATGGGGGGCTCAATCAGCCCCAGCATTTT
>TRBV28|medium-sized|.|TRBJ2-1
CASSSGTTYNEQFF
TGTGCCAGCAGTTCCGGGACAACCTACAATGAGCAGTTCTTC
>TRBV2|few|.|TRBJ1-1
CARLDRIYNEAFF
TGTGCCAGACTCGACAGGATATATAATGAAGCTTTCTTT
>TRBV18|many|.|TRBJ1-5
CASSLGDQPQHF
TGTGCCAGCTCACTGGGGGATCAGCCCCAGCATTTT
>TRBV11-3|.|.|TRBJ1-6
CASSLEGSSYNSPLHF
TGTGCCAGCAGCTTAGAGGGCAGCTCCTATAATTCACCCCTCCACTTT
>TRBV20-1|.|TRBD2|TRBJ2-7
CSARDGAGKNEQYF
TGCAGTGCTAGAGATGGAGCGGGAAAGAACGAGCAGTACTTC
>TRBV20-1|.|.|TRBJ2-7
CSASPLGGGYEQYF
TGCAGTGCTAGCCCGCTGGGAGGGGGGTACGAGCAGTACTTC
>TRBV20-1|many|.|TRBJ1-6
CSAREGISRSNNSPLHF
TGCAGTGCTAGGGAGGGAATTTCGCGTTCGAATAATTCACCCCTCCACTTT
>TRBV20-1|many|.|TRBJ2-4
CSARKGENIQYF
TGCAGTGCTAGGAAAGGGGAAAACATTCAGTACTTC
>TRBV16|many|TRBD2|TRBJ2-1
CASSLGTSGGRSSYNEQFF
TGTGCCAGCAGCCTAGGGACTAGCGGGGGGCGAAGCTCCTACAATGAGCAGTTCTTC
>TRBV27|few|TRBD1|TRBJ1-4
CASRREGAATNEKLFF
TGTGCCAGCAGAAGAGAGGGGGCGGCAACTAATGAAAAACTGTTTTTT
>TRBV27|few|TRBD1|TRBJ1-2
CASSLGQEWGYTF
TGTGCCAGCAGTTTAGGACAGGAGTGGGGCTACACCTTC
>TRBV29-1|few|.|TRBJ2-4
CSVGGGVAKDIQYF
TGCAGCGTTGGAGGGGGTGTTGCCAAAGACATTCAGTACTTC
>TRBV15|.|TRBD1|TRBJ1-4
CATSRETGLRKLFF
TGTGCCACCAGCAGAGAGACAGGGTTGCGAAAACTGTTTTTT
>TRBV12-3/TRBV12-4|.|.|TRBJ2-1
CASSPIGGERNEQFF
TGTGCCAGCAGTCCTATAGGGGGGGAGAGGAATGAGCAGTTCTTC
>TRBV12-3/TRBV12-4|few|.|TRBJ2-2
CASRPDIGLVGELFF
TGTGCCAGCAGGCCGGACATTGGGCTTGTCGGGGAGCTGTTTTTT